Described below is a single TCR beta chain sequence and its context. Many counts were recorded for this clonotype. It lacks a known antigen. The record has no base qualities; no much larger clone is one base away. The listed sequencing device is Illumina NovaSeq 6000. Using 5'RACE with constant-segment primers, TCRalpha and TCRbeta cDNA libraries were constructed, with sample barcodes and unique molecular identifiers added in the process. Trizol reagent was used to extract RNA from every sample. Libraries were amplified in two PCR steps, with a second sample barcode and Illumina TruSeq adapters added in the second step. The libraries were sequenced on an Illumina NovaSeq using 2 x 150 bp paired-end reads. Per the authors' processing: Reads were demultiplexed and collapsed into UMI-guided consensus sequences with migec v1.2.7. Using mixcr v2.1.11, the UMI consensuses were aligned to TRA and TRB V and J templates and assembled into clonotypes. Expanded or contracted clonotypes were those called significant by both edgeR and NoisET, with noise models trained on biological replicates. For edgeR calls, the cutoffs were a false discovery rate-adjusted p below 0.01 and a log2 fold-change threshold of 1. As an exploratory analysis of dynamics, max-normalized trajectories of the 1000 most abundant clonotypes were examined by PCA with hierarchical clustering. Each responding clone was given a CD4 or CD8 phenotype based on the CD4+ and CD8+ repertoires, which had been sequenced separately. Starting from the raw public reads, TCRdb applied fastp trimming at Q25, assembled clones with MiXCR and retained in-frame beta chains. When rows share a CDR3 protein, they turn into one entry using the most common DNA and genes. The V and J calls come from TCRdb's annotation, not from the publication. Counted in this sample were fewer than 450,000 distinct CDR3 sequences; 20% to 25% of them appeared once. 8.8% of the sample belongs to the ten largest clones.

PBMCs were isolated by Ficoll-Paque density gradient centrifugation. According to the germline V gene, CDR1 reads SGHAT and CDR2 reads FQNNGV. From cysteine to phenylalanine, the CDR3 is 13 amino acids long. The kept DNA is CDR3 alone, 39 bases in frame from the first base. Trimming accounts for 3 bases at V and 3 bases at J, while the number of junction bases matched to no gene is 1. The data stem from a study of T-cell memory formation after mild COVID-19 (dated by TCRdb to about 2021). Broadly, across the study: Most TCR sequence clusters were specific to one of the two donors. In a couple of donors, T-cell clones that expanded and contracted after mild COVID-19 were tracked by sequencing TCRalpha and TCRbeta repertoires over time. Two young, previously healthy adult volunteers, one female and one male, were included in the cohort. What the authors observed across the whole study: Contracting CD4+ clones were located mainly in the CM and EM memory subsets, whereas CD8+ clones were found to be enriched in EMRA. Only two mild cases were covered in the study, and larger cohorts including severe cases with pre-infection samples were considered necessary. Whether the second-wave clones peaking on day 37 were SARS-CoV-2 specific was not confirmed. Balanced CD4/CD8 phenotypes were observed for clones contracting from day 15 to 85, whereas a bias towards CD4+ was observed for a second wave of clones expanding from day 15 to 37. Some responding clones were detected in pre-infection memory, suggesting pre-existing cross-reactive memory T cells joined the SARS-CoV-2 response.

The sequenced sample was PBMCs or a T cell subset sorted from them (not recorded which). This sequence originates from an adult woman who had mild COVID-19 (a few samples of this study predate the infection). The sample titles of this study are shuffled in the database, so cell type and time point are left out; the donor was told from shared clones. The V and J genes are TRBV11-2 and TRBJ2-5; 7 of the junction bases match TRBD2. The bases read TGTGCCAGCAGCTTTCTAGCGGAAGAGACCCAGTACTTC. It is translated as CASSFLAEETQYF.